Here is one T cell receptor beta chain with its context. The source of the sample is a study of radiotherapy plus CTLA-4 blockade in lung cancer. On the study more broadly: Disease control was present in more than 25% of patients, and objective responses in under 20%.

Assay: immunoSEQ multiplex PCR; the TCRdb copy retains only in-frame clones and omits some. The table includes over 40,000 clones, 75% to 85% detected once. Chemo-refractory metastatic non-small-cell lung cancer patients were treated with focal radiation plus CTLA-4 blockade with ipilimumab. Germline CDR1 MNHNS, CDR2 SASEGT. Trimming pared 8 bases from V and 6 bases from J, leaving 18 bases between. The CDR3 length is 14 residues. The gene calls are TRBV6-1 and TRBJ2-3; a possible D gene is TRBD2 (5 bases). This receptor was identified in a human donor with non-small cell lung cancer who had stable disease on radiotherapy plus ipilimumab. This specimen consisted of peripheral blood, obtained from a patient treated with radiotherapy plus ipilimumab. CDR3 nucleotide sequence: TGTGCCAGCCTCCTCGGAGGAACCATCGATACGCAGTATTTT. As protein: CASLLGGTIDTQYF.